A single sample is the source of the 23 T cell receptor beta chains below, sequenced in a study of memory CD8 T cells in hepatitis C reinfection. The time point here: late/post reinfection, 12 to 24 weeks after detection. No in vitro expansion preceded TCR sequencing of the sorted cells. Produced via immunoSEQ multiplex PCR; TCRdb's table is partial and in-frame only. The data hold about 4,800 clones, with approximately 86% observed a single time. Source material: naive CD8+ T cells sorted from blood. These receptors were taken from a man aged 45 to 65 with hepatitis C virus infection.

The chain employs TRBV7-9 and TRBJ2-7, with D perhaps TRBD2 (6 bases). V was cut by 4 bases and J by 4 bases, with 20 bases left in between. The CDR3 is made up of 16 amino acids. Germline CDR1 SEHNR, CDR2 FQNEAQ (reference sequence). Here the CDR3 DNA reads TGTGCCAGCAGCTCTGGGGAGGCCGCGACCTTGTACGAGCAGTACTTC. It codes for CASSSGEAATLYEQYF.

This clone has just a few counts. V gene TRBV27 combines with J gene TRBJ2-1, with D possibly being TRBD2 (7 bases). V gave up 4 bases and J gave up 8 bases, with 12 bases separating them. The length of the CDR3 is 13 residues. From germline, CDR1 is MNHEY and CDR2 SMNVEV (reference sequence). CDR3 DNA sequence: TGTGCCAGCAGTTGGGGGGGCCGCGATGAGCAGTTCTTC. This translates into CASSWGGRDEQFF.

This chain connects TRBV6-5 to TRBJ2-3; D is possibly TRBD1 (5 bases). Trimming cost V 4 bases and J 5 bases, with 10 bases left between them. The germline V gene has CDR1 MNHEY and CDR2 SVGAGI. The CDR3 spans 13 residues. This CDR3 reads CASSWGLQDTQYF. The CDR3 DNA is TGTGCCAGCAGTTGGGGCCTTCAAGATACGCAGTATTTT.

CDR3 nucleotides: TGTGCCAGCAGCTTAAGCGGGAGCTCCTACGAGCAGTACTTC. Protein product: CASSLSGSSYEQYF. The chain joins TRBV4-2 to TRBJ2-7, with 8 bases fitting TRBD2. V trimming: 5 bases; J trimming: 0 bases; junction bases outside the gene matches: 3. Germline V gene data show CDR1 as LGHNA and CDR2 as YNFKEQ. This CDR3 is built from 14 residues.

This clone appeared a few times. This rearrangement joins TRBV13 to TRBJ1-1; maybe TRBD1 (6 bases). The CDR3 totals 15 residues. Germline CDR1 PRHDT, CDR2 FYEKMQ (reference sequence). V lost 0 bases, J lost 4 bases, and 12 bases lay in between. The CDR3 spells CASSLGYPGVTEAFF. The CDR3, as DNA: TGTGCCAGCAGCTTAGGGTATCCAGGGGTCACTGAAGCTTTCTTT. Supplemented by reference TRBV13 and TRBJ1-1, the full variable domain reads AAGVIQSPRHLIKEKRETATLKCYPIPRHDTVYWYQQGPGQDPQFLISFYEKMQSDKGSIPDRFSAQQFSDYHSELNMSSLELGDSALYFCASSLGYPGVTEAFFGQGTRLTVV.

The chain combines TRBV15 with TRBJ1-2; 11 bases align to TRBD1. V shed 7 bases, J shed 8 bases, and the junction held 9 bases outside the gene matches. Looked up from germline, CDR1 is LNHNV and CDR2 is YYDKDF (reference sequence). This CDR3 is built from 14 residues. The CDR3: CATTRTGGDYGYTF. As DNA, the CDR3 is TGTGCCACCACCAGGACAGGGGGCGATTACGGCTACACCTTC.

CDR3 region: CASSQGSSVSYEQYF. The CDR3, as DNA: TGCGCCAGCAGCCAAGGGTCTAGCGTCTCCTACGAGCAGTACTTC. V and J are TRBV4-3 and TRBJ2-7, with TRBD2 as a possible D gene (6 bases). The CDR3 contains 15 residues. Trimming cost V 1 base and J 0 bases, with 10 bases left between them. The V gene's germline CDR1 is LGHNA and CDR2 YSLEER.

The chain is built from TRBV5-6 and TRBJ2-5; TRBD2 aligns across 7 bases. With V trimmed by 0 bases and J by 2 bases, 4 bases remained unmatched. CDR3 size: 15 residues. Germline CDR1 SGHDT, CDR2 YYEEEE. CDR3 in amino acids: CASSLVAGVQETQYF. The CDR3 nucleotides are TGTGCCAGCAGCTTGGTTGCGGGGGTTCAAGAGACCCAGTACTTC.

By share of the sample, this clone is large. The chain carries TRBV7-9 and TRBJ1-1; tentative D call: TRBD1 (5 bases). Per germline, CDR1 SEHNR and CDR2 FQNEAQ (reference sequence). V was clipped by 5 bases and J by 1 base, with 14 bases between them. This CDR3 is built from 15 residues. CDR3 in DNA: TGTGCCAGCAGCCCCGGTTGGGGGGAGAACACTGAAGCTTTCTTT. This translates into CASSPGWGENTEAFF.

On this clone itself: This CDR3 is also generated by other DNA sequences in the sample. This chain joins TRBV7-6 and TRBJ2-7; tentative D call: TRBD2 (5 bases). The V gene's germline CDR1 is SGHVS and CDR2 FNYEAQ. With 0 bases removed from V and 6 bases from J, the gap between germline ends came to 15 bases. The CDR3 length is 15 residues. CDR3 DNA sequence: TGTGCCAGCAGCTTAGCGGCGGGCCCCCGCCTCGAGCAGTACTTC. Protein product: CASSLAAGPRLEQYF.

This sequence joins TRBV23-1 and TRBJ1-1, with D possibly being TRBD1 (5 bases). TRBV23-1 is recorded as an ORF, its role being uncertain. The ends were cut back, 1 base at V and 5 bases at J, with 26 bases in the middle. This CDR3 contains 19 residues. The CDR3 DNA sequence: TGCGCCAGCAGTCAATTAAACCCCCCGGGGGGAGGATGGGGGACTGAAGCTTTCTTT. Translated: CASSQLNPPGGGWGTEAFF.

The chain uses TRBV28 and TRBJ1-2; weak D call: TRBD1 (6 bases). V gave up 2 bases and J gave up 5 bases, with 12 bases separating them. Germline V gene lookup returns CDR1 MDHEN and CDR2 SYDVKM. The CDR3 covers 14 residues. The CDR3 coding sequence is TGTGCCAGCAGTTTAGAGGGACAAGGATATGGCTACACCTTC. Translated: CASSLEGQGYGYTF.

The chain is built from TRBV7-2 and TRBJ2-3, with D unresolved. The CDR3 covers 13 residues. The germline V gene encodes CDR1 SGHTA and CDR2 FQGNSA. V was clipped by 2 bases and J by 6 bases, with 9 bases between them. CDR3 sequence: CASSLLGDDTQYF. The CDR3 region has the DNA TGTGCCAGCAGCTTACTAGGCGATGATACGCAGTATTTT.

V usage is TRBV7-9 and J usage is TRBJ1-1, with D unresolved. V was clipped by 4 bases and J by 5 bases, with 14 bases between them. The CDR3 spans 14 residues. Per the germline V gene, CDR1 is SEHNR and CDR2 is FQNEAQ (reference sequence). CDR3 in amino acids: CASSSKLEGTEAFF. DNA for the CDR3: TGTGCCAGCAGCTCAAAGTTGGAGGGTACTGAAGCTTTCTTT.

V gene TRBV6-1 combines with J gene TRBJ2-7, with D perhaps matching TRBD1 (7 bases). Trimming took off 3 bases at V and 2 bases at J, with 11 bases between the two ends. The germline CDR1 and CDR2 sequences are MNHNS and SASEGT. The CDR3 is 14 amino acids. Here the CDR3 DNA reads TGTGCCAGCAGTGAGGAGGGACAGCCCTACGAGCAGTACTTC. It yields the protein CASSEEGQPYEQYF.

The rearrangement links TRBV4-3 to TRBJ2-1, with D possibly matching TRBD2 (5 bases). V was pared by 1 base and J by 4 bases, with 17 bases between. The CDR3 is made up of 17 amino acids. The germline gives CDR1 LGHNA, CDR2 YSLEER. In DNA form, the CDR3 reads TGCGCCAGCAGCCAAGGCACCGGGGATTTCCAATACAATGAGCAGTTCTTC. This codes for CASSQGTGDFQYNEQFF.

This rearrangement joins TRBV30 to TRBJ2-1; 10 positions agree with TRBD2. This CDR3 has 14 residues. J was trimmed by 9 bases and V by 2 bases; bases with no gene match: 7. The germline V gene has CDR1 GTSNPN and CDR2 SVGIG (reference sequence). CDR3 DNA: TGTGCCTGGAGTTTGACTAGCGGGTGGGGTGAGCAGTTCTTC. Its protein product is CAWSLTSGWGEQFF.

This rearrangement joins TRBV29-1 to TRBJ1-2; possibly TRBD1 for D (5 bases). From germline, CDR1 is SQVTM and CDR2 ANQGSEA. The CDR3 totals 11 residues. Trimming stripped 7 bases from V and 4 bases from J, with 10 bases between. The CDR3 spells CSGVDSYGYTF. The CDR3, as DNA: TGCAGCGGAGTCGACAGCTATGGCTACACCTTC.

The V call is TRBV9, the J call TRBJ2-1, with 10 bases fitting TRBD2. The V gene end was trimmed by 5 bases and the J gene end by 5 bases; junction bases not matched to a gene: 7. This CDR3 is 15 amino acids long. Per germline, CDR1 SGDLS and CDR2 YYNGEE. The CDR3 nucleotides are TGTGCCAGCAGTGTCTTAGCGGGAGGAGACAATGAGCAGTTCTTC. Protein sequence: CASSVLAGGDNEQFF.

The chain is built from TRBV9 and TRBJ1-1; 7 nucleotides line up with TRBD1. Trimming cost V 3 bases and J 0 bases; bases outside gene matches: 8. CDR3 size: 16 residues. Looked up from germline, CDR1 is SGDLS and CDR2 is YYNGEE. CDR3 DNA sequence: TGTGCCAGCAGCGCAGGGACAGCCTCCATGAACACTGAAGCTTTCTTT. Translating gives CASSAGTASMNTEAFF.

The J gene is TRBJ2-3, the V gene TRBV1; the listed D gene, TRBD2, was not tested against the DNA. TRBV1 has pseudogene status. The CDR3 is 17 amino acids. The CDR3 is CTSSQVERESFPDTQYF. The CDR3 nucleotides are TGCACCAGCAGCCAAGTCGAGCGGGAATCGTTCCCAGATACGCAGTATTTT.

The chain is built from TRBV9 and TRBJ2-1, with D hard to call. Germline V lookup: CDR1 SGDLS, CDR2 YYNGEE. There are 12 residues in the CDR3. Trimming removed 1 base at V and 8 bases at J, with 7 bases between. CDR3 amino acids: CASSVSEDEQFF. CDR3 in DNA: TGTGCCAGCAGCGTATCTGAGGATGAGCAGTTCTTC. Based on the CDR3 plus reference TRBV9 and TRBJ2-1, the full variable domain is DSGVTQTPKHLITATGQRVTLRCSPRSGDLSVYWYQQSLDQGLQFLIQYYNGEERAKGNILERFSAQQFPDLHSELNLSSLELGDSALYFCASSVSEDEQFFGPGTRLTVL.

The rearrangement links TRBV9 to TRBJ1-4, with 9 bases aligning to TRBD1. J gave up 6 bases and V 7 bases, and 10 bases lay outside the gene matches. The germline CDR1 and CDR2 sequences are SGDLS and YYNGEE. This CDR3 has 15 amino acids. In nucleotides, the CDR3 is TGTGCCAGCGGGACAGGGTCTGGGGACTATGAAAAACTGTTTTTT. It is translated as CASGTGSGDYEKLFF. The whole variable domain, filled in from reference TRBV9 and TRBJ1-4, reads DSGVTQTPKHLITATGQRVTLRCSPRSGDLSVYWYQQSLDQGLQFLIQYYNGEERAKGNILERFSAQQFPDLHSELNLSSLELGDSALYFCASGTGSGDYEKLFFGSGTQLSVL.